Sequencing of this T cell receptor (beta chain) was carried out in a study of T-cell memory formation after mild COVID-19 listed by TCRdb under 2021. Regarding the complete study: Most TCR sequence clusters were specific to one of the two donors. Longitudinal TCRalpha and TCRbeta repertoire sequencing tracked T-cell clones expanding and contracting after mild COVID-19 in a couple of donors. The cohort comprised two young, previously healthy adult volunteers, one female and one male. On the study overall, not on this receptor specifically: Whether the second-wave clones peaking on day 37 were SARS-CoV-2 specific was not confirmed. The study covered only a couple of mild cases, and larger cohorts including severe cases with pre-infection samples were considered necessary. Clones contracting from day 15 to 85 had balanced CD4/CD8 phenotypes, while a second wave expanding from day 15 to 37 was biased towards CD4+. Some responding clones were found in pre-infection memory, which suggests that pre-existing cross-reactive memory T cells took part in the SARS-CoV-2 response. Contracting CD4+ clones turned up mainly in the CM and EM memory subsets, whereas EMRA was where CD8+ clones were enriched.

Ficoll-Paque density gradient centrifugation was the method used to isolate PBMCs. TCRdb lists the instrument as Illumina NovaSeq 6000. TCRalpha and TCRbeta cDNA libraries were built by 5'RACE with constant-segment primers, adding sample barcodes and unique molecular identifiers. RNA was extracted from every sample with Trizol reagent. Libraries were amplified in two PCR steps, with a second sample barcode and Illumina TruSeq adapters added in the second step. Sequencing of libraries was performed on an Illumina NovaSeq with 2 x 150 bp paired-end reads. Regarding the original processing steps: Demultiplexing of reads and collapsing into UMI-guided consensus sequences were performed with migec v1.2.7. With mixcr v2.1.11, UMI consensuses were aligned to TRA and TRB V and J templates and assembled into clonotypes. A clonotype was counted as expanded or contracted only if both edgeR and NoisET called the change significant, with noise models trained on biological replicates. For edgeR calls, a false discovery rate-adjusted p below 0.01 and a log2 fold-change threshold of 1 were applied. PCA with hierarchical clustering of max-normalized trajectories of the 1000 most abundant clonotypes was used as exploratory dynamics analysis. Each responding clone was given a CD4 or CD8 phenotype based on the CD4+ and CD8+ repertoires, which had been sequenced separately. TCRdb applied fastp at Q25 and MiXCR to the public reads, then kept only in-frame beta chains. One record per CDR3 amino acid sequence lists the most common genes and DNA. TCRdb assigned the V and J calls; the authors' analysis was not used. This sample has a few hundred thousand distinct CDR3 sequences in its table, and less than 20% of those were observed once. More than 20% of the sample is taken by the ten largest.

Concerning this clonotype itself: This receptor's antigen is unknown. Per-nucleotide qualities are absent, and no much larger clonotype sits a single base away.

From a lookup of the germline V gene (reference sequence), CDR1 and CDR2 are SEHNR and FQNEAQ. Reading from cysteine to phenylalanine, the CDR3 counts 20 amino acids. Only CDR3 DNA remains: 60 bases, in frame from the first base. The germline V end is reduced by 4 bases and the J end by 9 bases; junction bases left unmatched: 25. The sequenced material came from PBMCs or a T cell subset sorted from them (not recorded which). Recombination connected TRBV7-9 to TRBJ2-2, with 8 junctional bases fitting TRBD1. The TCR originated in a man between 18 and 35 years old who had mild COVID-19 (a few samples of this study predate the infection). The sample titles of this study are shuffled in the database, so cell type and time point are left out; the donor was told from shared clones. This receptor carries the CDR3 CASSSRLGGQVSSSMRELFF. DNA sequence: TGTGCCAGCAGCTCTCGGCTCGGGGGACAGGTTTCTTCTAGTATGCGGGAGCTGTTTTTT.